This T cell receptor (beta chain) was recovered during a study of blood T cell repertoires in COVID-19. Turning to the study itself: The cDNA or gDNA used as material had been derived from T cells, B-cell-depleted T cells, or PBMCs.

Profiling relied on immunoSEQ multiplex PCR, and the TCRdb table lists in-frame clones only, not all of them. The sample carries roughly 190,000 clones, roughly 90% recorded once. The CDR3 covers 14 residues. Trimming pared 3 bases from V and 7 bases from J, leaving 13 bases between. Germline V gives CDR1 MDHEN, CDR2 SYDVKM. The sample comprised peripheral blood. The origin of this receptor is a man over 45 with acute or convalescent COVID-19. The rearrangement links TRBV28 to TRBJ1-3; maybe TRBD1 (5 bases). The CDR3 coding sequence is TGTGCCAGCAGTTTGCCACAGGCGTGGAACACCATATATTTT. The encoded protein is CASSLPQAWNTIYF.